The clone carrying this T cell receptor (beta chain) was detected a few times. TCRdb fed the RT-PCR reads into MiXCR, producing one record per CDR3 protein. The data show about 700,000 distinct CDR3 sequences, more than 13% seen once. The receptor was isolated from a female donor in good health, serving as a healthy control. Sequencing input: memory CD4+ T cells from blood.

The CDR3 sequence: CSARDRENTF. The DNA of the CDR3 is TGCAGTGCTAGGGACCGGGAGAACACCTTC. The chain is built from TRBV20-1 and TRBJ1-2; D is unresolved. V was cut by 3 bases and J by 12 bases, with 11 bases left in between. Germline-derived CDR1 and CDR2 are DFQATT and SNEGSKA (reference sequence). This CDR3 is built from 10 residues.